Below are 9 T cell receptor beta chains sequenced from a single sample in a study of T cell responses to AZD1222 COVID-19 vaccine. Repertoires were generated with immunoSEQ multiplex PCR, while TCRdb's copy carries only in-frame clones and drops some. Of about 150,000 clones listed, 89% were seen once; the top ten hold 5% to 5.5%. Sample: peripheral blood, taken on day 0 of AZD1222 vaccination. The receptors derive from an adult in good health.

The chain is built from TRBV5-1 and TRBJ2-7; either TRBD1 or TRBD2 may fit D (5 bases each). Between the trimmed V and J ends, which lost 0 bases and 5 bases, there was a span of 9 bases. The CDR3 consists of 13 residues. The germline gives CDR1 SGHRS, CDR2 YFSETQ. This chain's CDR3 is CASSLGGSNEQYF. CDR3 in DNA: TGCGCCAGCAGCTTGGGGGGGAGTAACGAGCAGTACTTC.

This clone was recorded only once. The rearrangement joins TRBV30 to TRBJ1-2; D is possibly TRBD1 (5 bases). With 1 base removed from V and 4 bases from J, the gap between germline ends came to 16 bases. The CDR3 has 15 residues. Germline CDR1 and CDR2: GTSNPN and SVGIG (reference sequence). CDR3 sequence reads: CAWSAQALRGYGYTF. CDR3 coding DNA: TGTGCCTGGAGTGCACAGGCCCTACGGGGCTATGGCTACACCTTC.

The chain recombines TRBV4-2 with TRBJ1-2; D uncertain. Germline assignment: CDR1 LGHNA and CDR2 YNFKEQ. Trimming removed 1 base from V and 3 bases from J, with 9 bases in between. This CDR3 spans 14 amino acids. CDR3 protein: CASSQGTNDYGYTF. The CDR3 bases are TGTGCCAGCAGCCAAGGGACCAACGACTATGGCTACACCTTC.

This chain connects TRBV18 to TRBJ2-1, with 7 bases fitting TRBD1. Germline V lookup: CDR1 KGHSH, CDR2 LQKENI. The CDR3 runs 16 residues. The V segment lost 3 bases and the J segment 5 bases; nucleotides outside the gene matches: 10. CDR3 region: CASSPLGWGTDNEQFF. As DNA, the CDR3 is TGTGCCAGCTCACCGCTTGGGTGGGGGACAGACAATGAGCAGTTCTTC. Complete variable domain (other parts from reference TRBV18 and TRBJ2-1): NAGVMQNPRHLVRRRGQEARLRCSPMKGHSHVYWYRQLPEEGLKFMVYLQKENIIDESGMPKERFSAEFPKEGPSILRIQQVVRGDSAAYFCASSPLGWGTDNEQFFGPGTRLTVL.

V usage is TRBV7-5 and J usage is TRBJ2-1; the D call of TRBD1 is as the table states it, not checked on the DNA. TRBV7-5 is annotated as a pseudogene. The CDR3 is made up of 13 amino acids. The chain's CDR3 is CVRSGALGNEQFF. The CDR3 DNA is TGTGTCAGAAGCGGGGCCCTGGGGAATGAGCAGTTCTTC.

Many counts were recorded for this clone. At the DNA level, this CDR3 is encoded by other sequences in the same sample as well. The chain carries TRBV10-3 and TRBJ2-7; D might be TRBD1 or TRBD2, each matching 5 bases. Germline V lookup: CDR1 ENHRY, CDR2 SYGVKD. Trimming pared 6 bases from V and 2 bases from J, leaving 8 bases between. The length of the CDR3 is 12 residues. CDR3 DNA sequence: TGTGCCATCAGCGGGACGGCCTACGAGCAGTACTTC. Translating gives CAISGTAYEQYF.

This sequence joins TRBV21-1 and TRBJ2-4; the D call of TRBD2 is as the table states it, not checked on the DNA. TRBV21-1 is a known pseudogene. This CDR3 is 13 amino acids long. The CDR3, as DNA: TGTGCCACCTCCAAGGGGGGGAAAAACATTCAGTACTTC. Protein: CATSKGGKNIQYF.

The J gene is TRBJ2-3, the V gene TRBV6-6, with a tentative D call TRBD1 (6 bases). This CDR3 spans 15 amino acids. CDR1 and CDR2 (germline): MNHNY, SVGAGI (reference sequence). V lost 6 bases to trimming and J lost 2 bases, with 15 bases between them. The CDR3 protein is CASRDDRYNTDTQYF. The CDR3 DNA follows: TGTGCCAGCAGGGACGACAGGTATAACACAGATACGCAGTATTTT.

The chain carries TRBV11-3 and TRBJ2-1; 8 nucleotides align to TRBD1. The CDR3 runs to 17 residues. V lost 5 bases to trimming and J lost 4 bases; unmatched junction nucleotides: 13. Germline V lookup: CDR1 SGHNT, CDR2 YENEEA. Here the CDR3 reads CASSTEPGGARYNEQFF. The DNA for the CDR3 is TGTGCCAGCAGCACAGAACCAGGGGGCGCGAGGTACAATGAGCAGTTCTTC.